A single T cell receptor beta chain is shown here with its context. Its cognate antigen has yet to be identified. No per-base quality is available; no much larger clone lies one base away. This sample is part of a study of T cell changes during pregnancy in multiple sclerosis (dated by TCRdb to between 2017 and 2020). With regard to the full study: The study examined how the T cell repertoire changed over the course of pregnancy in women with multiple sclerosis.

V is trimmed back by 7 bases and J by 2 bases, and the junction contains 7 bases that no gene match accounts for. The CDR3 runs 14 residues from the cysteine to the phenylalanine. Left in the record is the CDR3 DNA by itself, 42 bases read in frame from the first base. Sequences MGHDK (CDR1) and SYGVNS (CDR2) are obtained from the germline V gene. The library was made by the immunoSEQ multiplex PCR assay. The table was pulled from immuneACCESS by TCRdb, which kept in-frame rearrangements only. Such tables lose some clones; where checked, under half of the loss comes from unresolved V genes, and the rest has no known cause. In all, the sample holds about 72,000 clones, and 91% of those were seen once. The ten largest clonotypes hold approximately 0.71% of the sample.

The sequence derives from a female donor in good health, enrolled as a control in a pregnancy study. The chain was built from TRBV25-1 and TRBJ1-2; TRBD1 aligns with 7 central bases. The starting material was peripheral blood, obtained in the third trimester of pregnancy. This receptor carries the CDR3 CASKGQKKNYGYTF. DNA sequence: TGTGCCAGCAAGGGACAGAAAAAAAACTATGGCTACACCTTC.